This entry is about one T cell receptor (beta chain). This sample is part of a study of brain T cells in children with intractable seizures. Generated by immunoSEQ multiplex PCR, the TCRdb table keeps only in-frame clones and is missing some. Among about 320,000 clones listed, 93% were seen once. Time point reported: blood from clinic visit 5 months post-surgery; TSC patient then seizure free. Surgery cases with the highest brain T cell transcript signatures were chosen for sequencing. The receptor's source is a boy under two years old with tuberous sclerosis and intractable seizures. The material sequenced was peripheral blood, taken 4 to 5 months after surgery.

The CDR3 sequence is CASSLTGGNQPQHF. The CDR3 DNA is TGTGCCAGCAGCTTGACAGGGGGCAATCAGCCCCAGCATTTT. The V call is TRBV11-2, the J call TRBJ1-5; 8 nucleotides agree with TRBD1. The germline V gene has CDR1 SGHAT and CDR2 FQNNGV. V trimming: 3 bases; J trimming: 2 bases; junction bases outside the gene matches: 0. The CDR3 is 14 residues long.